Presented here are 26 T cell receptor beta chains from one specimen sequenced in a study of T cell responses to AZD1222 COVID-19 vaccine. Measured with immunoSEQ multiplex PCR; TCRdb has only the in-frame clones, and not every one. The sample lists approximately 140,000 clones, just over 90% occurring once. This specimen was peripheral blood, taken on day 0 of MenACWY control vaccination. The source is an adult in good health.

CDR3 sequence reads: CSAKHSRGYTF. CDR3 in DNA: TGCAGTGCTAAACATTCGCGGGGCTACACCTTC. This chain links TRBV20-1 with TRBJ1-2; no definite D call. Germline V gene data show CDR1 as DFQATT and CDR2 as SNEGSKA (reference sequence). CDR3 length: 11 amino acids. Trimming shortened V by 4 bases and J by 8 bases, and 11 bases separated the two germline ends.

In nucleotides, the CDR3 is TGTGCCTGGAGTCACGGACAGGGGGCTCTTTATGGCTACACCTTC. Translation: CAWSHGQGALYGYTF. This sequence joins TRBV30 and TRBJ1-2, with 11 bases fitting TRBD1. This CDR3 has 15 amino acids. Germline values: CDR1 GTSNPN, CDR2 SVGIG (reference sequence). V lost 2 bases, J lost 5 bases, and 7 bases stayed unmatched.

The chain joins TRBV7-9 to TRBJ1-2; 7 bases line up with TRBD1. After removal of 2 bases from V and 7 bases from J, the junction contained 4 bases not matched to a gene. The germline V gene encodes CDR1 SEHNR and CDR2 FQNEAQ (reference sequence). This CDR3 has 13 residues. In DNA form, the CDR3 reads TGTGCCAGCAGCTTACCTAGACAGGGTGGCTACACCTTC. Its protein is CASSLPRQGGYTF.

This clone was counted many times. The rearrangement links TRBV2 to TRBJ1-1; perhaps TRBD1 as D (5 bases). Germline V lookup: CDR1 SNHLY, CDR2 FYNNEI. CDR3 length equals 14 residues. The germline V and J ends were trimmed by 7 bases and 0 bases, with 12 bases remaining between them. The CDR3 region is CASTGLVMNTEAFF. In DNA form, the CDR3 reads TGTGCCAGCACGGGGCTTGTCATGAACACTGAAGCTTTCTTT.

In DNA, the CDR3 is TGTGCCAGCAGCAACCGGGACAGGGTGGACGAGCAGTACTTC. Protein: CASSNRDRVDEQYF. The V and J genes are TRBV28 and TRBJ2-7, with 9 positions matching TRBD1. Germline V gene sequence: CDR1 MDHEN, CDR2 SYDVKM. With V trimmed by 6 bases and J by 5 bases, 8 bases remained unmatched. CDR3 length: 14 residues.

V is TRBV6-2 or TRBV6-3 and J is TRBJ2-7; the D gene is possibly TRBD1 (5 bases). This CDR3 has 15 residues. Germline CDR1 reads MNHEY; CDR2 reads SVGEGT. The germline V and J ends were trimmed by 6 bases and 2 bases, with 17 bases remaining between them. CDR3 nucleotides: TGTGCCAGCAGCGACCGGACATACGCTACCTACGAGCAGTACTTC. This encodes CASSDRTYATYEQYF.

The chain joins TRBV11-2 to TRBJ1-6; TRBD1 matches 12 bases. Per the germline V gene, CDR1 is SGHAT and CDR2 is FQNNGV. The CDR3 is made up of 17 amino acids. V dropped 1 base and J dropped 3; count of bases not matched to a gene: 1. The CDR3 DNA sequence: TGTGCCAGCAGCTTAGGGGACAGGGGGCTCTATAATTCACCCCTCCACTTT. Translation: CASSLGDRGLYNSPLHF.

CDR3: CASSSGHSTDTQYF. Here the CDR3 DNA reads TGCGCCAGCAGCTCGGGACACTCCACAGATACGCAGTATTTT. This chain connects TRBV5-1 to TRBJ2-3; a possible D gene is TRBD1 (6 bases). Germline CDR1 reads SGHRS; CDR2 reads YFSETQ. This CDR3 comprises 14 residues. Trimming left V 3 bases short and J 2 bases short, with 10 bases between.

The chain combines TRBV27 with TRBJ1-1; tentatively, D is TRBD1 (5 bases). The CDR3 loop spans 16 amino acids. V lost 4 bases and J lost 0, with 15 bases in between. Germline CDR1 reads MNHEY; CDR2 reads SMNVEV (reference sequence). The CDR3 DNA is TGTGCCAGCAGTTCGGGACGGCGGACTATGAACACTGAAGCTTTCTTT. Its translation is CASSSGRRTMNTEAFF.

This chain links TRBV5-1 with TRBJ1-5; possible D gene TRBD1, 5 bases. Trimming removed 3 bases from V and 3 bases from J, with 10 bases in between. Looked up from germline, CDR1 is SGHRS and CDR2 is YFSETQ. The CDR3 loop spans 14 amino acids. The CDR3 loop reads CASSWDGSNQPQHF. For the CDR3, the DNA is TGCGCCAGCAGCTGGGACGGGTCCAATCAGCCCCAGCATTTT.

V and J are TRBV10-3 and TRBJ1-4, with D possibly being TRBD1 (5 bases). CDR1 ENHRY and CDR2 SYGVKD come from the germline V gene. V lost 3 bases and J lost 5, with 13 bases in between. The CDR3 is 15 residues long. The CDR3 nucleotides are TGTGCCATCAGTGATTTAGTGGCAGGGAATGAAAAACTGTTTTTT. Protein: CAISDLVAGNEKLFF.

CDR3 bases: TGTGCCAGCAGCTTCGATGGCTACACCTTC. It is translated as CASSFDGYTF. The gene calls are TRBV5-8 and TRBJ1-2; no clear D gene. V lost 2 bases and J lost 6, with 2 bases in between. The germline V gene encodes CDR1 SGHTS and CDR2 YDEGEE. The CDR3 is made up of 10 amino acids.

The J gene is TRBJ2-1, the V gene TRBV10-3; D not resolved. Trimming left V 10 bases short and J 6 bases short, with 10 bases between. The CDR3 has 11 amino acids. CDR1 and CDR2 (germline): ENHRY, SYGVKD. The CDR3, as DNA: TGTGCCACCCAGGTTCTCAATGAGCAGTTCTTC. Encoded protein: CATQVLNEQFF.

The genes are TRBV6-6 and TRBJ2-1; 9 bases map to TRBD1. The germline V gene has CDR1 MNHNY and CDR2 SVGAGI (reference sequence). The CDR3 has 15 amino acids. The junction had 10 bases not matched to a gene; V was cut back by 5 bases and J by 8 bases. CDR3 DNA sequence: TGTGCCAGCAGTACCACCGGGACAGGGTTCCATGAGCAGTTCTTC. This translates into CASSTTGTGFHEQFF.

The rearrangement joins TRBV30 to TRBJ1-1, with D hard to call. Between the trimmed V and J ends, which lost 0 bases and 8 bases, there was a span of 13 bases. In germline, CDR1 is GTSNPN, CDR2 SVGIG (reference sequence). This CDR3 region has 13 residues. The CDR3 sequence: CAWSVIQAGEAFF. CDR3 DNA sequence: TGTGCCTGGAGTGTTATTCAGGCAGGCGAAGCTTTCTTT.

This rearrangement joins TRBV28 to TRBJ1-2, with D possibly being TRBD1 (5 bases). CDR3 size: 13 residues. Trimming removed 10 bases at V and 5 bases at J, with 17 bases between. The V gene's germline CDR1 is MDHEN and CDR2 SYDVKM. CDR3 loop: CAIKRTGGYGYTF. As DNA, the CDR3 is TGTGCCATCAAACGGACCGGGGGATATGGCTACACCTTC.

As concerns this clone: In the same sample, other DNA sequences code for this CDR3. The chain carries TRBV19 and TRBJ2-7; TRBD2 matches at 8 bases. This CDR3 has 14 residues. The V and J ends lost 3 bases and 3 bases, in that order; junction bases with no gene match: 4. Germline CDR1 and CDR2: LNHDA and SQIVND (reference sequence). CDR3 sequence reads: CASSIGSGSYEQYF. For the CDR3, the DNA is TGTGCCAGTAGTATCGGCAGCGGGAGCTACGAGCAGTACTTC.

V and J are TRBV9 and TRBJ1-4, with 9 positions matching TRBD1. The V and J ends lost 4 bases and 5 bases, in that order; junction bases with no gene match: 3. Germline V gene data show CDR1 as SGDLS and CDR2 as YYNGEE. This CDR3 contains 14 residues. The CDR3 DNA reads TGTGCCAGCAGCCATGGACAGGGGAATGAAAAACTGTTTTTT. It is translated as CASSHGQGNEKLFF. The full variable domain, with the rest looked up from reference TRBV9 and TRBJ1-4, is DSGVTQTPKHLITATGQRVTLRCSPRSGDLSVYWYQQSLDQGLQFLIQYYNGEERAKGNILERFSAQQFPDLHSELNLSSLELGDSALYFCASSHGQGNEKLFFGSGTQLSVL.

This rearrangement joins TRBV5-1 to TRBJ2-1, with 11 positions matching TRBD1. The V gene end was trimmed by 4 bases and the J gene end by 2 bases; junction bases not matched to a gene: 2. The CDR3 sequence is 15 residues long. Germline loops: CDR1 SGHRS, CDR2 YFSETQ. CDR3 nucleotide sequence: TGCGCCAGCAGCGGACAGGGGGCCGCCTACAATGAGCAGTTCTTC. Its protein is CASSGQGAAYNEQFF.

V gene TRBV7-3 combines with J gene TRBJ2-3; D might be TRBD1 (6 bases). CDR3 length: 17 residues. The V gene's germline CDR1 is SGHTA and CDR2 FQGTGA. Trimming took 0 bases from V and 4 from J, leaving 17 bases between them. For the CDR3, the DNA is TGTGCCAGCAGCTTAACTGGCATTTCCAGGGGTGCAGATACGCAGTATTTT. Translated: CASSLTGISRGADTQYF. The full variable domain, with the rest looked up from reference TRBV7-3 and TRBJ2-3, is GAGVSQTPSNKVTEKGKYVELRCDPISGHTALYWYRQSLGQGPEFLIYFQGTGAADDSGLPNDRFFAVRPEGSVSTLKIQRTERGDSAVYLCASSLTGISRGADTQYFGPGTRLTVL.

The chain employs TRBV7-9 and TRBJ2-7, with D unresolved. Trimming removed 1 base at V and 3 bases at J, with 7 bases between. The germline gives CDR1 SEHNR, CDR2 FQNEAQ (reference sequence). This CDR3 has 13 amino acids. CDR3 loop: CASSLGDIYEQYF. As DNA, the CDR3 is TGTGCCAGCAGCTTAGGGGATATCTACGAGCAGTACTTC. The complete variable domain, with remaining parts taken from reference TRBV7-9 and TRBJ2-7, reads DTGVSQNPRHKITKRGQNVTFRCDPISEHNRLYWYRQTLGQGPEFLTYFQNEAQLEKSRLLSDRFSAERPKGSFSTLEIQRTEQGDSAMYLCASSLGDIYEQYFGPGTRLTVT.

This sequence joins TRBV5-5 and TRBJ1-6, with D unresolved. With 0 bases removed from V and 3 bases from J, the gap between germline ends came to 7 bases. This CDR3 has 15 amino acids. Germline assignment: CDR1 SGHKS and CDR2 YYEKEE (reference sequence). The CDR3 sequence: CASSLVASYNSPLHF. In DNA, the CDR3 is TGTGCCAGCAGCTTGGTCGCCAGCTATAATTCACCCCTCCACTTT.

This clone was counted once. This CDR3 is CASSVNPGLRADTQYF. As DNA, the CDR3 is TGTGCCAGCAGCGTCAACCCAGGGCTGCGTGCAGATACGCAGTATTTT. V and J are TRBV9 and TRBJ2-3; D possibly corresponds to TRBD1 (5 bases). Germline V gene lookup returns CDR1 SGDLS and CDR2 YYNGEE. The CDR3 loop spans 16 amino acids. Trimming stripped 2 bases from V and 4 bases from J, with 17 bases between.

The genes are TRBV6-5 and TRBJ2-7; a possible D gene is TRBD1 (6 bases). Germline CDR1 and CDR2: MNHEY and SVGAGI. V lost 5 bases, J lost 3 bases, and 14 bases lay in between. CDR3 length: 14 residues. The CDR3 loop is CASSTRQDNYEQYF. The CDR3 DNA reads TGTGCCAGCAGTACCCGACAGGACAACTACGAGCAGTACTTC.

This clone was detected only once. The gene calls are TRBV21-1 and TRBJ2-7. TRBV21-1 is termed a pseudogene. There are 17 residues in the CDR3. CDR3 nucleotide sequence: TGTGCCAGCAGCAAAGGGGACGTCGGGAAACCGTCCGTGGAGCAGTACTTC. Translation: CASSKGDVGKPSVEQYF.

The rearrangement links TRBV30 to TRBJ1-2; TRBD1 matches 7 bases. V shed 5 bases, J shed 7 bases, and the junction held 13 bases outside the gene matches. The CDR3 is 14 residues long. The germline V gene has CDR1 GTSNPN and CDR2 SVGIG (reference sequence). The DNA of the CDR3 is TGTGCCTGGGGACTAAAGGGGGCCTCTGGTGGCTACACCTTC. Its translation: CAWGLKGASGGYTF.